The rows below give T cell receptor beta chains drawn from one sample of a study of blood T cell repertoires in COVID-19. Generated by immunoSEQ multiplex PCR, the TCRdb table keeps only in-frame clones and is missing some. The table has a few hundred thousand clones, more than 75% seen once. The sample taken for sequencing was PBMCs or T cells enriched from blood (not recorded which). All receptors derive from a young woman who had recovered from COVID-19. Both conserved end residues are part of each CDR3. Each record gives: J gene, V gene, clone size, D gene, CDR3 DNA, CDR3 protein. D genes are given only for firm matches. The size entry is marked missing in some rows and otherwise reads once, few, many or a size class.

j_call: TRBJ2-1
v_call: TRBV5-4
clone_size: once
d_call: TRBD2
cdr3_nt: TGTGCCAGCAGCGTTAGCGGGGGGAGCTCCTACAATGAGCAGTTCTTC
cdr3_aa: CASSVSGGSSYNEQFF

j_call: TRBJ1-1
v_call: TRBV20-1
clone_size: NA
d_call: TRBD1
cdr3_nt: TGCAGTGCTAGCCGACAGGGTGAAGCTTTCTTT
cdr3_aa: CSASRQGEAFF

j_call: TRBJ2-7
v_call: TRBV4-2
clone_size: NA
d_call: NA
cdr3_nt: TGTGCCAGCAGCCAATCCTCGGTGAACTACGAGCAGTACTTC
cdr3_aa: CASSQSSVNYEQYF

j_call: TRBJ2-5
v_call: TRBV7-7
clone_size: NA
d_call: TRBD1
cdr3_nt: TGTGCCAGCAGCTTAGCCCGGACAGGCCAAGAGACCCAGTACTTC
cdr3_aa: CASSLARTGQETQYF

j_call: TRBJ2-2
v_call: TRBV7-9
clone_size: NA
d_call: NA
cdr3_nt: TGTGCCAGCAGTTCCGCAGGAGGGTCCGGGGAGCTGTTTTTT
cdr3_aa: CASSSAGGSGELFF

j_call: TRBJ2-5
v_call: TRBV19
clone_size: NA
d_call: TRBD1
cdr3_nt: TGTGCCAGTAGACAGGACAGGGAAGAGACCCAGTACTTC
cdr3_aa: CASRQDREETQYF

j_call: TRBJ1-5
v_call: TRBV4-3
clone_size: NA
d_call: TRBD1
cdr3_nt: TGCGCCAGCAGCCAAGATCTCGGGCAGGGGGTTGGTCAGCCCCAGCATTTT
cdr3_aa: CASSQDLGQGVGQPQHF

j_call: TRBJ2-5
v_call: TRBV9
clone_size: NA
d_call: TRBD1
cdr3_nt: TGTGCCAGCAGCGTAGAGCAGGGGGTAAGGCAAGAGACCCAGTACTTC
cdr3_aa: CASSVEQGVRQETQYF

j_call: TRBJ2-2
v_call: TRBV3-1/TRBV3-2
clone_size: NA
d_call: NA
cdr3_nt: TGTGCCAGCAGCCTCGACAGCAACACCGGGGAGCTGTTTTTT
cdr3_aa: CASSLDSNTGELFF

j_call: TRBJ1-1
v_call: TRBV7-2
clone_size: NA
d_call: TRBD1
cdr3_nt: TGTGCCAGCAGCTTTTACAGGGGAACAGGCACTGAAGCTTTCTTT
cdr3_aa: CASSFYRGTGTEAFF

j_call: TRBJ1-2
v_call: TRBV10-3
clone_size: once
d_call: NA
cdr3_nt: TGTGCCATCAGTGAGAATCTCGGGACTCATAACTATGGCTACACCTTC
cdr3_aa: CAISENLGTHNYGYTF

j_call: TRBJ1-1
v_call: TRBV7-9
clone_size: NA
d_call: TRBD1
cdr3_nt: TGTGCCAGCAGCTTAAAAGAAGCCAGGACAGGGAAAAGTGAAGCTTTCTTT
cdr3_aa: CASSLKEARTGKSEAFF

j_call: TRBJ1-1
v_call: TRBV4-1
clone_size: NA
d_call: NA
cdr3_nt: TGCGCCAGCAGCCAATATCTACAGGGATCTTCTAACACTGAAGCTTTCTTT
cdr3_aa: CASSQYLQGSSNTEAFF

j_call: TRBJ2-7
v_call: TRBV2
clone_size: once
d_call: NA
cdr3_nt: TGTGCCAGCGGCGGGGTAAGCTCCTACGAGCAGTACTTC
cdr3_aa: CASGGVSSYEQYF

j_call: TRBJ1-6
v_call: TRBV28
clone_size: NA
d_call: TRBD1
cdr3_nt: TGTGCCAGCAGTTTACCCGGGACAGGGAGGTACCTCCACTTT
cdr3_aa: CASSLPGTGRYLHF

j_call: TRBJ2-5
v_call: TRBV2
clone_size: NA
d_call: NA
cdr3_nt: TGTGCCAGCAGTGATGCCCAAACTAAGCCCCAAGAGACCCAGTACTTC
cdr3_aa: CASSDAQTKPQETQYF

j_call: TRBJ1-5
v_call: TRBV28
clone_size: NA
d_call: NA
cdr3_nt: TGTGCCAGCAGTTTTGGGGGCGACAATCAGCCCCAGCATTTT
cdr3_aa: CASSFGGDNQPQHF

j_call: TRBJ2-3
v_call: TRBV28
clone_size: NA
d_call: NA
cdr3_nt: TGTGCCAGCAGTTTGGTACAGGCAGGAGATACGCAGTATTTT
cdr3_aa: CASSLVQAGDTQYF

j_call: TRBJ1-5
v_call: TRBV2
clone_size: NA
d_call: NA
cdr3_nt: TGTGCCAGCAGTGTCTGGGGGGGGGACAATCAGCCCCAGCATTTT
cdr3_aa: CASSVWGGDNQPQHF

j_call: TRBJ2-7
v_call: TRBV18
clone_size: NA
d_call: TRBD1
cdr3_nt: TGTGCCAGCTCACGGGACAGCTCCTACGAGCAGTACTTC
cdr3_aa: CASSRDSSYEQYF

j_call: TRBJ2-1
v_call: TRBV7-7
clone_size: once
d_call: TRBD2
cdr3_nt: TGTGCCAGCAGCCCTGGTAGCGGGAATTACAATGAGCAGTTCTTC
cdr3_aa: CASSPGSGNYNEQFF